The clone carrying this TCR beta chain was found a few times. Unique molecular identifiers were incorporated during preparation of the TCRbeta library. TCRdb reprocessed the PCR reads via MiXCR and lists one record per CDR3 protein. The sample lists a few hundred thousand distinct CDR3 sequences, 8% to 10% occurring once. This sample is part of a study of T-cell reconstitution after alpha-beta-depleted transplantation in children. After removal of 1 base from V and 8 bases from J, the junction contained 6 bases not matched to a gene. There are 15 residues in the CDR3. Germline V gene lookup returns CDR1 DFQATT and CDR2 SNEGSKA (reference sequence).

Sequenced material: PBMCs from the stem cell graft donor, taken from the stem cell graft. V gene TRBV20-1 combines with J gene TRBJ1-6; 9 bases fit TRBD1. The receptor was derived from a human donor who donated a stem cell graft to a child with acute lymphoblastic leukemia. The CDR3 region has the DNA TGCAGTGCTAGAGTTCCGGGACAGGGATATTCACCCCTCCACTTT. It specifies CSARVPGQGYSPLHF.